This T cell receptor beta chain was observed in a study of Ad26.COV2.S vaccination and SARS-CoV-2 variants. Whole-study context: Donor got 5x10^10 or 1x10^11 viral particles of Ad26.COV2.S. Points from the study as a whole: Total T cell responses were possibly underestimated by TCR breadth and depth analyses. Spike-specific TCR breadth ran higher among vaccine recipients than placebo recipients.

Treatment noted: 15 to 20 received Ad26.COV2.S at low or high dose, single or two shots; about 5 received placebo; per-sample allocation not given. Samples analyzed were those drawn on day 63 after the first vaccine or placebo injection. An Ad26 vector carrying the Wuhan-strain SARS-CoV-2 spike served as the vaccine. The CDR3 consists of 13 residues. Deletions cut 7 bases from V and 5 bases from J, with 13 bases between. Looked up from germline, CDR1 is KGHDR and CDR2 is SFDVKD. TCRdb's copy holds only in-frame clones and misses some; the assay was immunoSEQ multiplex PCR. The sample comprises 350,000 to 600,000 clones, 80% to 90% of which are singletons, and 1.5% to 2% rests with the top ten. About this clone: What it recognizes is unknown.

The receptor was isolated from a person between 18 and 65 years old who received the Ad26.COV2.S COVID-19 vaccine or a placebo. Sequencing used peripheral blood, obtained in a trial of Ad26.COV2.S vaccine versus placebo. The chain employs TRBV24-1 and TRBJ2-5; D is undetermined. The CDR3 loop is CATSPLDRETQYF. The CDR3, as DNA: TGTGCCACCAGCCCCTTGGACCGGGAGACCCAGTACTTC.